The following is a T cell receptor beta chain sequence with its context. What it binds is unknown. These data originate in a study of T cell clonotyping in hematopoietic cell transplantation. Sequencing was performed with immunoSEQ multiplex PCR; in TCRdb, only in-frame clones are kept and a portion is missing. The sample has more than 65,000 clones, about 93% seen once. The CDR3 is made up of 14 amino acids. Germline V gene sequence: CDR1 MNHEY, CDR2 SVGAGI. The V end lost 6 bases, the J end lost 5 bases, and 17 bases lay between the germline ends. Overall study results and limits: After transplant, recipient diversity fell while pathologically expanded clonotypes grew through day 180. Higher Inverse Simpson Index values in graft donor and pretransplant recipient predicted broader posttransplant TCR diversity. Cells were unsorted, so CD4 and CD8 contributions were not separated.

The clonotype comes from a man in his fifties or sixties in good health. Some clones in this sample may be carry-over from other donors' samples. Source material: peripheral blood mononuclear cells. This sequence joins TRBV6-5 and TRBJ2-7; D perhaps matches TRBD2 (5 bases). The CDR3 DNA follows: TGTGCCAGCAGGACGACGGGCCCGGGAAACGAGCAGTACTTC. This sequence encodes CASRTTGPGNEQYF.